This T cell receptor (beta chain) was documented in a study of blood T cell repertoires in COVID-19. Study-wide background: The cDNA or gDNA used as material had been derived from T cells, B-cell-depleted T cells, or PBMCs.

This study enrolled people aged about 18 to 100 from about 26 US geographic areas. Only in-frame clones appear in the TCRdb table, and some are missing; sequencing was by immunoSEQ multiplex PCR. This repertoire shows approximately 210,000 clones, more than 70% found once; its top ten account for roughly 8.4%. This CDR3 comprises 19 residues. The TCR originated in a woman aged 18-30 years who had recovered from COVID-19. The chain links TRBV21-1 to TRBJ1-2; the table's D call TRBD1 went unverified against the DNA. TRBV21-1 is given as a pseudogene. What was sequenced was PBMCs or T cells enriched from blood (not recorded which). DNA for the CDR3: TGTGCCAGCAGCAAAGCGCTGCTGGACAGGGGGACCACTAACTATGGCTACACCTTC. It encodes CASSKALLDRGTTNYGYTF.